Here is one TCR beta chain with its context. This clonotype was found many times. The antigen this receptor binds is unknown. Base qualities are not provided; no much larger clone lies one nucleotide away. In the ophthalmopathy patients, disease was moderately to severely active, with a Clinical Activity Score of 3 or more, a NOSPECS grade of 4 or more, and a duration of less than 3 months. Exclusion was applied to patients with uncontrolled infections, other autoimmune diseases, pregnancy or lactation. Diagnoses were established on the basis of clinical symptoms, serum thyroxine and TRAb, thyroid ultrasound, and orbital computed tomography. Ficoll-Paque density gradient centrifugation was used to isolate PBMCs from around 10 ml of fresh peripheral blood. Total RNA was extracted with Trizol reagent, and quality was checked on an Agilent 2100 Bioanalyzer. This record comes from a study of T cells in Graves' hyperthyroidism and ophthalmopathy (dated by TCRdb to between 2018 and 2020). Notes on the research overall: Peripheral blood was collected at initial diagnosis, before any treatment. An independent validation cohort of 18 to 20 hyperthyroidism patients and 17 patients who later progressed to ophthalmopathy tested prospective prediction of ophthalmopathy. In addition, the study compared T-cell repertoires in thyroid tissue and in blood from 6 or 7 Graves' hyperthyroidism patients. A discovery cohort of about 96 patients, roughly 45 with Graves' ophthalmopathy and 57 with stable Graves' hyperthyroidism, was used to find distinguishing TCR V-J signatures. The roughly 94 discovery patients were randomly divided into training and test sets at a 7:3 ratio. The paper describes TCR Vbeta CDR3 sequencing of 135 peripheral blood samples, made up of 43 ophthalmopathy patients, 70 to 80 hyperthyroidism patients and some 17 progressor patients. Following sampling, methimazole starting at 30 mg daily was given to hyperthyroidism patients, and high-dose intravenous methylprednisolone was given to ophthalmopathy patients.

TCR beta CDR3 regions were amplified from RNA transcripts. A first-round RT-PCR of the TCR CDR3 used the HTBI primer set with the Qiagen OneStep RT-PCR kit. Libraries were constructed in a second round of multiplex PCR, after which size selection and purification were performed. Paired-end sequencing of the libraries was performed with 100 bp reads on an Illumina HiSeq2000. As for how the authors treated the data: SOAPnuke was used to process the raw data, removing reads that contained adapters or uncalled bases, had a mean Phred below 15, or lacked an exact match to the constant primer or identifier. High-quality paired reads were merged with COPE v1.2.5, and unique nucleotide sequences were defined as clonotypes. Clonotypes were aligned to IMGT TRBV, TRBD and TRBJ reference segments using MiTCR v1.1. The analysis included only V-J combinations with a frequency above 0.0001, which together covered roughly 99% of the repertoires. The TCS score was defined as the ratio of F50 (clonal expansion) to E x V (chaos), calculated using BLOSUM62-based TCRdist between CDR3 peptides within each V-J. Welch's t-statistics and random forest reduced 500 to 650 V-J features to 10 to 15, which were used in a naive Bayes classifier (R e1071). Clones were called with MiXCR by TCRdb after fastp trimmed the public reads at Q25, and only in-frame beta chains were retained. Rows matching on CDR3 protein sequence are summarized as one entry with the most common DNA and genes. These V and J calls derive from TCRdb rather than the authors' analysis. This sample is represented by 250,000 or so distinct CDR3 sequences; 16% of them were singletons. The leading ten clones occupy around 28% of the sample.

CDR3 length: 16 amino acids, cysteine to phenylalanine. The only DNA kept is the CDR3, 48 bases in frame from the first base. The germline V gene (reference sequence) supplies CDR1 LGHDT and CDR2 YNNKEL. V lost 0 bases and J lost 5 bases; the stretch between them is 16 bases long. Points the paper makes about the study in general: During validation, the model predicted progression to ophthalmopathy a median of about 6.3 months ahead of onset, with approximately 70% sensitivity and almost 75% specificity. Most expanded thyroid clonotypes (frequency above 0.001) were also found in blood, which suggests that blood repertoires may mirror thyroid immune responses. No statistical method was used to fix the sample size in advance, and group allocation was not hidden from the investigators. A model built on a 13 V-J signature distinguished ophthalmopathy from stable hyperthyroidism, reaching over 85% sensitivity and under 84% specificity in cross-validation and 80%/75% in testing.

The rearranged segments are TRBV3-1 and TRBJ2-5; the D gene is unclear. The sample taken for sequencing was blood. The clonotype was recovered from a woman aged 18-29 years with Graves' ophthalmopathy. Read as DNA, the sequence is TGTGCCAGCAGCCAAGAAGGACGGGTCCTGTGGGAGACCCAGTACTTC. Its translation is CASSQEGRVLWETQYF.